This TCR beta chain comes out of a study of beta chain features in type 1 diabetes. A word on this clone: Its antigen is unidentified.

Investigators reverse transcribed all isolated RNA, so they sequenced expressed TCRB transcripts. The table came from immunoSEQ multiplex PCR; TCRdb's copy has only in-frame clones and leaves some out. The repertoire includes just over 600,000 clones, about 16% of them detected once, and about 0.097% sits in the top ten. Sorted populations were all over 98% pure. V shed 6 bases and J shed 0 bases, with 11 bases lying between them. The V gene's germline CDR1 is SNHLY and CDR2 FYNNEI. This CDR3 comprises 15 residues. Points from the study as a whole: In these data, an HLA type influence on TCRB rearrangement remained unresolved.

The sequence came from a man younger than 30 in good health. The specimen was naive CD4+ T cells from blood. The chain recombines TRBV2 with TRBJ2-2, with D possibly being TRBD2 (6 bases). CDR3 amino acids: CASRGGAANTGELFF. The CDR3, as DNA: TGTGCCAGCAGAGGAGGGGCTGCGAACACCGGGGAGCTGTTTTTT.